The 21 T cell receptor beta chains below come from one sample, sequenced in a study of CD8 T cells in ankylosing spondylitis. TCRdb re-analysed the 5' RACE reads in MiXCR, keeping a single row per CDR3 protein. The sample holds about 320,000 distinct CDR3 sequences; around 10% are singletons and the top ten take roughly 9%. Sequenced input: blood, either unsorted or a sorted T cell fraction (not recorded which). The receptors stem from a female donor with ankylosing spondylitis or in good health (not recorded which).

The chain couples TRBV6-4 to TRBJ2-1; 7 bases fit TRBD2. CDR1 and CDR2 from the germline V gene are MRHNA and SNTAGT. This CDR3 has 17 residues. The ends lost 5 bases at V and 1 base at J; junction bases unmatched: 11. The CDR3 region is CASSLHGGDGSYNEQFF. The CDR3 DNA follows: TGTGCCAGCAGTCTGCATGGGGGGGATGGATCCTACAATGAGCAGTTCTTC.

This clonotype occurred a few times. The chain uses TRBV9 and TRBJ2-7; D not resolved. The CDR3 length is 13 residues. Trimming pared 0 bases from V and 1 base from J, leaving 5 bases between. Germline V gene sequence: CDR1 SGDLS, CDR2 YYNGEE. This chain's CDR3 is CASSVGLSYEQYF. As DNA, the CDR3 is TGTGCCAGCAGCGTAGGCCTTTCCTACGAGCAGTACTTC. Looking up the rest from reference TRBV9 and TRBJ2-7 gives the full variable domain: DSGVTQTPKHLITATGQRVTLRCSPRSGDLSVYWYQQSLDQGLQFLIQYYNGEERAKGNILERFSAQQFPDLHSELNLSSLELGDSALYFCASSVGLSYEQYFGPGTRLTVT.

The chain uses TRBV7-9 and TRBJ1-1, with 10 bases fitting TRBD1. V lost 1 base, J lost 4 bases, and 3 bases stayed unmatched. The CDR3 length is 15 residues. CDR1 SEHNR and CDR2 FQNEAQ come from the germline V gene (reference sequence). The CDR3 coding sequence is TGTGCCAGCAGCTTAGAAGGGACAGGGGCCACTGAAGCTTTCTTT. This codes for CASSLEGTGATEAFF.

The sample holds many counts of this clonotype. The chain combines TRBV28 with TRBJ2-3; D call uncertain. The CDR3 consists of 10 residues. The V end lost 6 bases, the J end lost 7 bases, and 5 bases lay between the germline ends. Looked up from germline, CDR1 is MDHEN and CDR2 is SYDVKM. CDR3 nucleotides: TGTGCCAGCAGCTCCAATACGCAGTATTTT. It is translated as CASSSNTQYF. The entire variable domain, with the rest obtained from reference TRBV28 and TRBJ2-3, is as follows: DVKVTQSSRYLVKRTGEKVFLECVQDMDHENMFWYRQDPGLGLRLIYFSYDVKMKEKGDIPEGYSVSREKKERFSLILESASTNQTSMYLCASSSNTQYFGPGTRLTVL.

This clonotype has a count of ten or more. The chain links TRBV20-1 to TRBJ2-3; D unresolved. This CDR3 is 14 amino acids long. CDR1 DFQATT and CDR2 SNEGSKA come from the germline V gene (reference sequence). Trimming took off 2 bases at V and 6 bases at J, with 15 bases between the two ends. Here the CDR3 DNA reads TGCAGTGCTAGATCACCCGGGTGGCTGGATACGCAGTATTTT. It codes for CSARSPGWLDTQYF.

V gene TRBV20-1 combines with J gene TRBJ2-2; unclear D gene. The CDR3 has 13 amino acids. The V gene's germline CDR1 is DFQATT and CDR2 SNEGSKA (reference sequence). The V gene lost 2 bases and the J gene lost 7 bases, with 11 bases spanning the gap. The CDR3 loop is CSARWSERGELFF. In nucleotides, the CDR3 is TGCAGTGCTAGATGGTCGGAACGCGGGGAGCTGTTTTTT.

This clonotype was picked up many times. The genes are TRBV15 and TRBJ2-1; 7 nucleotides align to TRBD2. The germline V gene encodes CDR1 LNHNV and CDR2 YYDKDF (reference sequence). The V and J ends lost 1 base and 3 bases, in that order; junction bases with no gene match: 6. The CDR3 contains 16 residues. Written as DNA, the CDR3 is TGTGCCACCAGCAGAGGATCGAGCGGGGACTACAATGAGCAGTTCTTC. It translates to CATSRGSSGDYNEQFF. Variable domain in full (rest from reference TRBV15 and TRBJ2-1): DAMVIQNPRYQVTQFGKPVTLSCSQTLNHNVMYWYQQKSSQAPKLLFHYYDKDFNNEADTPDNFQSRRPNTSFCFLDIRSPGLGDTAMYLCATSRGSSGDYNEQFFGPGTRLTVL.

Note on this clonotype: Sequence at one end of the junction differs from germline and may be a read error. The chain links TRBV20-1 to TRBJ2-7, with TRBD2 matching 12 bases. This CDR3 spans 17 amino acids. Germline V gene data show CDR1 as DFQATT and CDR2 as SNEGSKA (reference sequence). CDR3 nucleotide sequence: TGCTGTGCAGAATCGCGGACTAGCGGGGTGGCCTCGTACGAGCAGTACTTC. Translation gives CCAESRTSGVASYEQYF.

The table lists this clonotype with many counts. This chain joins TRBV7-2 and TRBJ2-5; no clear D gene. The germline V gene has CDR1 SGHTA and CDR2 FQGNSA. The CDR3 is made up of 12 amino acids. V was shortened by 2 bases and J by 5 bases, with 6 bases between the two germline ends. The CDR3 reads CASSLLEETQYF. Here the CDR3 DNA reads TGTGCCAGCAGCTTACTTGAGGAGACCCAGTACTTC.

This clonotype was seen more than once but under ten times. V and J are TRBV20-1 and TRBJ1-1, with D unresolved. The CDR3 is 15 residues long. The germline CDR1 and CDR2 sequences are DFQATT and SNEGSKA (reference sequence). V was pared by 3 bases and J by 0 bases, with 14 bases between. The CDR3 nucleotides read TGCAGTGCTAGGGTTACAGCGTGGGTGAACACTGAAGCTTTCTTT. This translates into CSARVTAWVNTEAFF.

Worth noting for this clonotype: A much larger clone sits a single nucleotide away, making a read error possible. DNA of the CDR3: TGTGCCAGCAGCTTCTTACGGGGGCTTGGTAGGTGTACAGATACGCAGTATTTT. Encoded protein: CASSFLRGLGRCTDTQYF. The chain combines TRBV7-6 with TRBJ2-3, with D perhaps TRBD1 or TRBD2 (6 bases each). V was trimmed by 3 bases and J by 3 bases, leaving 22 bases between them. This CDR3 spans 18 amino acids. Germline CDR1 reads SGHVS; CDR2 reads FNYEAQ. The whole variable domain, filled in from reference TRBV7-6 and TRBJ2-3, reads GAGVSQSPRYKVTKRGQDVALRCDPISGHVSLYWYRQALGQGPEFLTYFNYEAQQDKSGLPNDRFSAERPEGSISTLTIQRTEQRDSAMYRCASSFLRGLGRCTDTQYFGPGTRLTVL.

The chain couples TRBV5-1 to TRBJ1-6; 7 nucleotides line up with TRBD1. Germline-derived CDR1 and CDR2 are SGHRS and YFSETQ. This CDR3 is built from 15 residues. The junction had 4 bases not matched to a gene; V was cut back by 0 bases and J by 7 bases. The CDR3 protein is CASSLEGQRNSPLHF. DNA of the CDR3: TGCGCCAGCAGCTTGGAGGGACAGAGAAATTCACCCCTCCACTTT.

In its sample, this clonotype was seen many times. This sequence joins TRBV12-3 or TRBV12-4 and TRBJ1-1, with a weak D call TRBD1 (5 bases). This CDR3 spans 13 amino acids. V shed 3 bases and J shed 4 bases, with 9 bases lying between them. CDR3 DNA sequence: TGTGCCAGCAGTTTCGGGGGAGGCACTGAAGCTTTCTTT. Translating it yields CASSFGGGTEAFF.

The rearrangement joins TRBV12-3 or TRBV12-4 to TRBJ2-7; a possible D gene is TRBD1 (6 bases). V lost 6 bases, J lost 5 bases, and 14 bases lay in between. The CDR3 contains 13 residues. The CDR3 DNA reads TGTGCCAGCAGACCCGGGACAACCGACGAGCAGTACTTC. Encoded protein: CASRPGTTDEQYF.

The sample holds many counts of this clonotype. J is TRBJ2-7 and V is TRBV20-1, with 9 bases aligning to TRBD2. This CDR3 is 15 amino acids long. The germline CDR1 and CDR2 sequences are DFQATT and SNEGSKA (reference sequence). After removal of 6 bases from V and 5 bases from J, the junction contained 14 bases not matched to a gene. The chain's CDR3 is CSATPFSGSPHEQYF. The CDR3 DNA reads TGCAGTGCAACTCCTTTTAGCGGGAGCCCCCACGAGCAGTACTTC.

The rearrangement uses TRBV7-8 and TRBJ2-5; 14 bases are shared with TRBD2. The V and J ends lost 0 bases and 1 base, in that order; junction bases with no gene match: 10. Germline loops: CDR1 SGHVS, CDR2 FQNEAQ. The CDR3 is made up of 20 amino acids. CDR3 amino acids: CASSLARWTSGGTFQETQYF. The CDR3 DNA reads TGTGCCAGCAGCTTAGCCCGTTGGACTAGCGGGGGGACTTTCCAAGAGACCCAGTACTTC.

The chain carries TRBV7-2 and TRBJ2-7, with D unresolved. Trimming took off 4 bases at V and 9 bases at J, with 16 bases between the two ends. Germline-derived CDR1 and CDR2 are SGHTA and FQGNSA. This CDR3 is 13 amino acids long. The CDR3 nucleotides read TGTGCCAGCAGCTCGTTTCCCTTCCCCCGGCAGTACTTC. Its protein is CASSSFPFPRQYF.

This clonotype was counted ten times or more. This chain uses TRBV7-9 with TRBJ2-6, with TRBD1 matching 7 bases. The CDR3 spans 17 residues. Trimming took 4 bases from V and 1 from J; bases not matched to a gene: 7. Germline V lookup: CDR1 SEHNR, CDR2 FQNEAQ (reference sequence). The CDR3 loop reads CASSYLGQPSGANVLTF. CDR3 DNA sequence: TGTGCCAGCAGCTATCTGGGACAGCCTTCTGGGGCCAACGTCCTGACTTTC.

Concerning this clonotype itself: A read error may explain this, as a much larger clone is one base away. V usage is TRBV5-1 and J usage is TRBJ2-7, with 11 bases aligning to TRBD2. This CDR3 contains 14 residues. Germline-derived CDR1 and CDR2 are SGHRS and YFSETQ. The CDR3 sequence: CASKTSGNSHERYF. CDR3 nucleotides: TGCGCCAGCAAGACTAGCGGGAACTCTCACGAGCGGTACTTC. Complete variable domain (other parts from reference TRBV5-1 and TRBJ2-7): KAGVTQTPRYLIKTRGQQVTLSCSPISGHRSVSWYQQTPGQGLQFLFEYFSETQRNKGNFPGRFSGRQFSNSRSEMNVSTLELGDSALYLCASKTSGNSHERYFGPGTRLTVT.

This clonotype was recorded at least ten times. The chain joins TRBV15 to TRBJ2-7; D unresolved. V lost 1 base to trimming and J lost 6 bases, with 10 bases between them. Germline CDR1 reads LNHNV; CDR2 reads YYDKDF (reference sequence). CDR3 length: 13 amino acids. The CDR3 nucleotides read TGTGCCACCAGCAGAGGGTGGGGATTCGAGCAGTACTTC. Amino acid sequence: CATSRGWGFEQYF.

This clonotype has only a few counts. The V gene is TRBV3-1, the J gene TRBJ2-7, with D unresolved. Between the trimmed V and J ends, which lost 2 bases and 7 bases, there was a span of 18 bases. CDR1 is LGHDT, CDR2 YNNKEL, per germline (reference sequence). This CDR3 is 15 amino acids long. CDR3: CASSQSGQMYGEQYF. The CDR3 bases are TGTGCCAGCAGCCAATCTGGTCAGATGTACGGGGAGCAGTACTTC.